This TCR beta chain comes out of a study of CXCR3-negative and CXCR3-positive naive CD8 T cells. Libraries were UMI-labeled 5' RACE TRB cDNA. For each CDR3 protein, TCRdb gives one entry from its re-call of the 5' RACE reads, without DNA. The repertoire shows 75,000 or so distinct CDR3 sequences; the top ten hold 1.6%. This CDR3 has 16 amino acids. Germline V gene sequence: CDR1 SGHVS, CDR2 FNYEAQ. Sequencing was performed on naive CXCR3- CD8+ T cells from blood. Subset of the sample: CD45RO-CCR7+CD27+CD95- naive CD8+ T cells lacking CXCR3 (TNR3-). This chain links TRBV7-6 with TRBJ2-2; TCRdb's D call, TRBD2, is unchecked because there is no DNA. This receptor was identified in a human donor in good health. Some clones in this sample may be carry-over from other donors' samples. The CDR3 region is CASSLWGTMNTGELFF. The variable domain in full, with the rest retrieved from reference TRBV7-6 and TRBJ2-2, is GAGVSQSPRYKVTKRGQDVALRCDPISGHVSLYWYRQALGQGPEFLTYFNYEAQQDKSGLPNDRFSAERPEGSISTLTIQRTEQRDSAMYRCASSLWGTMNTGELFFGEGSRLTVL.